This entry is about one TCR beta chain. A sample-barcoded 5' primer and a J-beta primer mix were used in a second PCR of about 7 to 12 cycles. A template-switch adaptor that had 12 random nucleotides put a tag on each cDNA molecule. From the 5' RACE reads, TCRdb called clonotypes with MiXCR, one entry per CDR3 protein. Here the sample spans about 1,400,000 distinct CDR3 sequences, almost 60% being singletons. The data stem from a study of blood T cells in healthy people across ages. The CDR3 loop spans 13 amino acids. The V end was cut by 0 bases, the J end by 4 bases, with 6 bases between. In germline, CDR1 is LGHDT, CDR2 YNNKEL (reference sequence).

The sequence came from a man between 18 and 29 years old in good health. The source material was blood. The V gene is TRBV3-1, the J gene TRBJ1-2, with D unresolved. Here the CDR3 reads CASSQEGFYGYTF. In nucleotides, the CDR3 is TGTGCCAGCAGCCAAGAGGGGTTCTATGGCTACACCTTC.